This is a list of T cell receptor beta chains from one sample in a study of radiation and T cells in renal cell carcinoma. TCRdb's table, derived via immunoSEQ multiplex PCR, lists solely in-frame clones and lacks some. The repertoire consists of some 75,000 clones, with about four fifths occurring once and the leading ten covering 5.5% to 7.5%. Sequenced here: blood, sampled from a patient whose treatment included radiotherapy and nephrectomy. The origin of the receptors is a man aged 55 to 70 with renal cell carcinoma. CDR3s include the opening cysteine and the closing phenylalanine or tryptophan. The D gene is left open where the match is weak. Part of the rows lack a size; the others show once, few, many or a class for expanded clones.

TRBJ2-3 | NA | TRBV5-4 | NA | CASQAEQLASTDTQYF | TGTGCCAGCCAGGCCGAACAACTAGCTAGCACAGATACGCAGTATTTT
TRBJ2-7 | NA | TRBV11-2 | NA | CASSEPFSRYEQYF | TGTGCCAGCAGCGAACCTTTCAGCCGCTACGAGCAGTACTTC
TRBJ1-1 | NA | TRBV14 | few | CASSQELNTEAFF | TGTGCCAGCAGCCAAGAGCTGAACACTGAAGCTTTCTTT
TRBJ2-2 | NA | TRBV11-3 | once | CASSPQPGELFF | TGTGCCAGCAGCCCCCAACCCGGGGAGCTGTTTTTT
TRBJ2-2 | NA | TRBV18 | NA | CASSQGQEPTGELFF | TGTGCCAGCTCACAGGGGCAGGAACCCACCGGGGAGCTGTTTTTT
TRBJ2-2 | NA | TRBV19 | NA | CASSPSGLGSGELFF | TGTGCCAGTAGTCCCAGCGGGTTAGGGTCCGGGGAGCTGTTTTTT
TRBJ2-7 | TRBD2 | TRBV19 | once | CASSIRLAGTYEQYF | TGTGCCAGTAGTATCCGTTTAGCGGGGACCTACGAGCAGTACTTC
TRBJ1-5 | NA | TRBV19 | NA | CASSLNGVSNQPQHF | TGTGCCAGTAGTCTAAACGGGGTTAGCAATCAGCCCCAGCATTTT
TRBJ2-5 | NA | TRBV5-1 | NA | CASSQGRGPQGEQYF | TGCGCCAGCAGCCAGGGGCGGGGACCTCAGGGGGAGCAGTACTTC
TRBJ2-7 | TRBD2 | TRBV5-1 | NA | CASSPWWGGNEQYF | TGCGCCAGCAGCCCCTGGTGGGGGGGGAACGAGCAGTACTTC
TRBJ1-1 | NA | TRBV27 | NA | CASSSMGGTEAFF | TGTGCCAGCAGTTCCATGGGTGGCACTGAAGCTTTCTTT
TRBJ2-3 | NA | TRBV19 | NA | CASSISGGDTQYF | TGTGCCAGTAGTATTAGTGGAGGAGATACGCAGTATTTT
TRBJ1-3 | NA | TRBV25-1 | NA | CASGGTLSAGNTIYF | TGTGCCAGCGGGGGGACTCTCTCGGCAGGAAACACCATATATTTT
TRBJ1-5 | NA | TRBV7-2 | NA | CASSLGGSTTNWRNQPQHF | TGTGCCAGCAGCTTAGGAGGCTCGACTACGAACTGGAGAAATCAGCCCCAGCATTTT
TRBJ2-7 | TRBD1 | TRBV11-3 | once | CASSPRQGSSEQYF | TGTGCCAGCAGCCCTCGACAGGGGAGCTCCGAGCAGTACTTC
TRBJ1-2 | TRBD1 | TRBV5-1 | few | CASSLSDRVGGYTF | TGCGCCAGCAGCCTCTCGGACAGGGTGGGGGGCTACACCTTC
TRBJ2-3 | TRBD1 | TRBV13 | NA | CASSLGGTGGNTDTQYF | TGTGCCAGCAGCTTAGGTGGGACAGGGGGCAACACAGATACGCAGTATTTT
TRBJ2-7 | NA | TRBV19 | NA | CASSLPPGREQYF | TGTGCCAGTAGCCTCCCCCCAGGGCGCGAGCAGTACTTC
TRBJ1-5 | NA | TRBV6-1 | NA | CASIRDGLDGPQHF | TGTGCCAGCATAAGGGACGGACTTGATGGGCCCCAGCATTTT
TRBJ2-3 | NA | TRBV7-2 | NA | CASSSPLAASTDTQYF | TGTGCCAGCAGCTCCCCTTTGGCGGCTAGCACAGATACGCAGTATTTT
TRBJ1-2 | NA | TRBV4-1 | NA | CASSQDGIVSGGYTF | TGCGCCAGCAGCCAAGATGGGATTGTTAGTGGTGGCTACACCTTC
TRBJ1-3 | NA | TRBV2 | NA | CASSEGNTIYF | TGTGCCAGCAGTGAAGGAAACACCATATATTTT
TRBJ1-1 | NA | TRBV28 | NA | CASSQGGWAGMNTEAFF | TGTGCCAGCAGTCAAGGAGGGTGGGCTGGCATGAACACTGAAGCTTTCTTT
TRBJ1-1 | NA | TRBV14 | NA | CASSLRAGWGGTEAFF | TGTGCCAGCAGCCTTCGCGCAGGGTGGGGGGGCACTGAAGCTTTCTTT
TRBJ2-4 | NA | TRBV30 | NA | CAWSVVGLAKNIQYF | TGTGCCTGGAGTGTGGTAGGTTTGGCCAAAAACATTCAGTACTTC
TRBJ1-3 | NA | TRBV18 | NA | CASSPNGDGNTIYF | TGTGCCAGCTCACCAAACGGGGACGGAAACACCATATATTTT
TRBJ2-1 | NA | TRBV7-9 | NA | CASSPQGGQVEQFF | TGTGCCAGCAGCCCTCAGGGGGGCCAGGTTGAGCAGTTCTTC
TRBJ2-5 | NA | TRBV6-1 | NA | CASSEAAGKGTQYF | TGTGCCAGCAGTGAAGCGGCTGGTAAGGGGACCCAGTACTTC
TRBJ2-7 | TRBD2 | TRBV28 | NA | CASSTPGLAGGWEQYF | TGTGCCAGCAGTACTCCGGGACTAGCGGGAGGATGGGAGCAGTACTTC